Below, one T cell receptor beta chain is given with its context. This clone turned up a few times. No cognate antigen has been identified for it. Per-base quality was not reported, and no clone a single base away is much larger than it. Other DNA sequences within the sample encode an identical CDR3. The High Capacity cDNA Reverse Transcription Kit was used to reverse transcribe all of the isolated RNA, meaning that expressed TCRB transcripts were what got sequenced. Deep immunoSEQ sequencing was performed on naive, central memory and regulatory T cell samples, with an average of approximately 4 million total reads per sample. Sorted cells were lysed in RLT buffer and RNA was extracted with DNase-treated RNeasy Micro or Mini kits, depending on cell number. Each cell subset was processed on its own to prevent cross-contamination, while patient and healthy donor samples were processed together. The immunoSEQ multiplex PCR was used to amplify TCRB sequences from cDNA, generating 87-bp fragments that spanned the CDR3 region. Amplicons were sequenced on the Illumina HiSeq platform. The study's own analysis went as follows. PCR bias was computationally corrected using synthetic template baselines, reads within Hamming distance 2 were collapsed, and singletons that could not be merged were discarded. By aligning reads against IMGT, V, D and J genes, CDR3 length, and insertions or deletions at six rearrangement sites were assigned. Clonotype counts were normalized to sorted cell number within each subset before computing true diversity and Gini coefficients with the tcR R package. The overlap coefficient, calculated on TCRB nucleotide sequences, was used to measure repertoire sharing. Imported from immuneACCESS, the table was reduced by TCRdb to in-frame sequences with V and J called. These copies leave out some clones; in studies compared against another copy, an unresolved V gene accounts for under half, and the cause of the remainder is not known. V and J calls and clone size are copied from that table; D and trimming were computed from the DNA. The sample data list some 270,000 clones, and approximately 8.1% of these were observed just once. The top ten clones comprise more than 0.9% of the sample.

Each donor gave one peripheral blood draw, roughly 110 mL on average, collected into heparinised tubes. A BD FACSAria II and a panel including CD45RO, CCR7, CD25, CD127, CD95 and CD27 were used to sort naive, central memory, regulatory and stem cell-like memory CD4+ T cells. All sorted populations exceeded 95% purity. Right away, PBMCs were isolated by Lymphoprep density gradient centrifugation and were stained directly, with no culture step. So that batch effects would be minimized, each experiment stained and sorted samples in pairs, pairing one healthy donor with one patient. These data come from a study of beta chain features in type 1 diabetes (dated by TCRdb to between 2018 and 2020). Regarding the complete study: Mean age, gender distribution, total cell number and subset yield did not differ between patients and healthy donors. Regulatory and stem cell-like memory subsets were obtained from only 8 patients and roughly 8 healthy donors, while naive and central memory subsets were obtained from all 30 or so donors. A total of roughly 100 million sorted cells were examined across all samples, and a strong correlation was observed between cell number per subset and RNA yield. The study compared TCRB repertoires of sorted circulating CD4+ T cell subsets between recently diagnosed type 1 diabetes patients and matched healthy donors. Results and caveats for the whole study, not just this receptor: Because the HLA sub-analyses included only small numbers of individuals, any influence of HLA type on TCRB rearrangement was left unresolved. Naive, central memory and regulatory TCRB repertoires appeared to be more similar among patients than among healthy donors. Type 1 diabetes patients showed a moderate but significant shortening of TCRB CDR3 length in all four CD4+ subsets. Because cDNA was sequenced instead of genomic DNA, highly expressing activated cells could be over-represented, though the groups showed no difference in activation or CD3 levels. At VDJ recombination sites, type 1 diabetes patients had fewer insertions and more deleted nucleotides, which implies abnormalities in thymic rearrangement. Shorter templates might be favored by PCR, yet because patient and control samples were amplified and corrected together, any such skew would affect both groups equally.

From a lookup of the germline V gene, CDR1 and CDR2 are LGHNA and YSLEER. Taken from cysteine to phenylalanine, the CDR3 has 14 residues. This entry keeps only the CDR3 DNA: 42 bases, framed from base 1. V is pruned by 2 bases and J by 3 bases, leaving 2 bases of the junction without a gene match. The chain links TRBV4-3 with TRBJ1-2; 8 nucleotides in the junction match TRBD1. The sequence derives from a woman in her late teens or twenties in good health. Sequenced: central memory CD4+ T cells from blood. Here the CDR3 is given as CASSQKDRDYGYTF. The DNA is as follows: TGCGCCAGCAGCCAAAAGGACAGGGACTATGGCTACACCTTC.